One sample yielded the 5 T cell receptor beta chains listed below, sequenced in a study of vaccination and CD4 T cells after COVID-19. Antigens of these TCRs are unknown. This sample's treatment: approximately 9-day PBMC culture with coronavirus spike peptide pools or control peptides (ViraFEST assay). Cultured CD4+ T cells had their DNA profiled by the Oncomine TCR Beta short-read assay. TCRdb re-derived calls from the PCR reads in MiXCR, one entry per CDR3 protein. The repertoire holds roughly 18,000 distinct CDR3 sequences, around 44% seen once, with around 7.3% in the top ten. The sequencing used CD4+ T cells from blood, cultured in vitro, collected after SARS-CoV-2 vaccination. Receptor source: a human donor who had recovered from COVID-19.

The J gene is TRBJ2-7, the V gene TRBV20-1; D is ambiguous. Germline V gene sequence: CDR1 DFQATT, CDR2 SNEGSKA (reference sequence). V dropped 3 bases and J dropped 5 bases, with 8 bases sitting between them. This CDR3 has 11 amino acids. The CDR3 DNA is TGCAGTGCTAGCAATTCCAACGAGCAGTACTTC. Protein: CSASNSNEQYF.

The chain recombines TRBV20-1 with TRBJ2-5, with unresolved D. Trimming removed 6 bases from V and 5 bases from J, with 19 bases in between. The CDR3 extends over 14 amino acids. In germline, CDR1 is DFQATT, CDR2 SNEGSKA (reference sequence). CDR3 sequence: CSAHDTTNRETQYF. DNA for the CDR3: TGCAGTGCACATGATACTACGAACCGGGAGACCCAGTACTTC.

This clonotype was seen a few times. The chain carries TRBV24-1 and TRBJ2-3, with D perhaps assigned TRBD1 or TRBD2 (5 bases each). V dropped 3 bases and J dropped 4 bases, with 16 bases sitting between them. The length of the CDR3 is 16 residues. Germline loops: CDR1 KGHDR, CDR2 SFDVKD. The chain's CDR3 is CATSDPKVGESDTQYF. As DNA, the CDR3 is TGTGCCACCAGTGATCCCAAAGTGGGGGAGTCAGATACGCAGTATTTT.

The rearrangement links TRBV6-2 or TRBV6-3 to TRBJ1-6; no clear D gene. The CDR3 runs to 13 residues. The V gene's germline CDR1 is MNHEY and CDR2 SVGEGT. V lost 8 bases and J lost 7, with 12 bases in between. CDR3 DNA sequence: TGTGCCAGCGCGGACTGGGTGAATTCACCCCTCCACTTT. This codes for CASADWVNSPLHF.

The chain recombines TRBV11-2 with TRBJ1-2, with D possibly TRBD1 on 5 matching bases. Trimming shortened V by 1 base and J by 6 bases, and 15 bases separated the two germline ends. The CDR3 consists of 15 residues. CDR1 and CDR2 (germline): SGHAT, FQNNGV. CDR3 residues: CASSLAGREDDGYTF. The CDR3 DNA sequence: TGTGCCAGCAGCTTAGCAGGCAGGGAGGACGATGGCTACACCTTC.